This T cell receptor beta chain originates from a study of CD8 T cells in ankylosing spondylitis. Regarding this clonotype: The antigen remains undetermined.

Construction of TCR beta libraries was performed using quantitative 5'-RACE with molecular barcodes. MiXCR, run by TCRdb on the 5' RACE reads, gives a single entry per CDR3 protein. In the table there are 670,000 or so distinct CDR3 sequences, 19% of which are singletons. V lost 0 bases, J lost 5 bases, and 13 bases lay in between. CDR3 size: 15 residues. The V gene's germline CDR1 is KGHSY and CDR2 FQNENV. Study findings and constraints: Clones linked to disease were reported to show significant enrichment in matched ankylosing spondylitis synovial fluid. Existing reports had already noted some motif variants in reactive arthritis synovial fluid and blood. Disease-linked clones proved CD8+ and comparatively uncommon in peripheral blood. In ankylosing spondylitis blood, a motif of roughly eight highly homologous TCR beta variants appeared characteristic.

The sequenced sample was blood, either unsorted or a sorted T cell fraction (not recorded which). V is TRBV16 and J is TRBJ1-1; tentative D call: TRBD1 (5 bases). This clonotype originated in a male donor with ankylosing spondylitis. Written as DNA, the CDR3 is TGTGCCAGCAGCCAATCAGACCCCAGGACAACTGAAGCTTTCTTT. As protein: CASSQSDPRTTEAFF.